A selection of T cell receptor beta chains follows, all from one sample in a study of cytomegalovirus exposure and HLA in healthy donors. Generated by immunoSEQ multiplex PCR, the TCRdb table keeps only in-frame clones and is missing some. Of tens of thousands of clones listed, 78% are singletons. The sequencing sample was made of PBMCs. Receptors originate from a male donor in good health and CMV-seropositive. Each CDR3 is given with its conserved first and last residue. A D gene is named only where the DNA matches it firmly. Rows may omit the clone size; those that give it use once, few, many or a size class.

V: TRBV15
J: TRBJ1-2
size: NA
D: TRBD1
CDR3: CATSGDTGTGVGYTF
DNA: TGTGCCACCAGCGGGGACACCGGGACAGGGGTGGGCTACACCTTC

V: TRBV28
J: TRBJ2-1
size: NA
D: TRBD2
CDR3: CASSSAAGRDYNEQFF
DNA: TGTGCCAGCAGTTCCGCAGCGGGGAGAGACTACAATGAGCAGTTCTTC

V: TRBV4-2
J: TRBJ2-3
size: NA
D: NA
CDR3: CASSQDLSPDTQYF
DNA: TGTGCCAGCAGCCAAGATCTGAGCCCCGATACGCAGTATTTT

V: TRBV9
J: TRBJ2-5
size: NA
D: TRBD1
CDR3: CASSVEGQGWRETQYF
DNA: TGTGCCAGCAGCGTAGAAGGACAGGGGTGGCGAGAGACCCAGTACTTC

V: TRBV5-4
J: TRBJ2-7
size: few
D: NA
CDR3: CASSILSYEQYF
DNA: TGTGCCAGCAGCATCCTCAGCTACGAGCAGTACTTC

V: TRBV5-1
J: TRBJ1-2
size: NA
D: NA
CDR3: CASSLAGPSGYTF
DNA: TGCGCCAGCAGCTTGGCTGGTCCCAGTGGCTACACCTTC

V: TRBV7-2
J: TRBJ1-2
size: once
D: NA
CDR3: CASSPGANYGYTF
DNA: TGTGCCAGCAGCCCCGGGGCTAACTATGGCTACACCTTC

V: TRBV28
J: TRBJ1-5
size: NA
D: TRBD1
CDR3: CASSTRTGILNQPQHF
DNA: TGTGCCAGCAGTACCAGGACAGGGATCCTCAATCAGCCCCAGCATTTT

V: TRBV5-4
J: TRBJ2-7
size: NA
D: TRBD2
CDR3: CASRQNAGTSGSYEQYF
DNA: TGTGCCAGCAGACAAAATGCTGGGACTAGCGGGTCTTACGAGCAGTACTTC

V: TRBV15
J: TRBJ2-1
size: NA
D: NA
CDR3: CATSRDEALTYNEQFF
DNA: TGTGCCACCAGCAGAGATGAGGCCCTGACCTACAATGAGCAGTTCTTC

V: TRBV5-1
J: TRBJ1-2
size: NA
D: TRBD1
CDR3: CASSLGTGLGYTF
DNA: TGCGCCAGCAGCTTGGGGACAGGGCTCGGCTACACCTTC

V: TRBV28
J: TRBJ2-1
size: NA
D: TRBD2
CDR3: CASSLAGGYNEQFF
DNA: TGTGCCAGCAGTCTAGCGGGAGGGTACAATGAGCAGTTCTTC

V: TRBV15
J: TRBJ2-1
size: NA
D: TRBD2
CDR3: CATSPTSESYNEQFF
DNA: TGTGCCACCAGCCCGACTAGCGAATCCTACAATGAGCAGTTCTTC

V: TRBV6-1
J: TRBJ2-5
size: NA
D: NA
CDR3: CASSDRHSGDETQYF
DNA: TGTGCCAGCAGTGACCGACATTCGGGGGACGAGACCCAGTACTTC

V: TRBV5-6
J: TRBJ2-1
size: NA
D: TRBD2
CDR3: CASSSRGSFVNEQFF
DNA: TGTGCCAGCAGTTCACGCGGGAGTTTTGTGAATGAGCAGTTCTTC

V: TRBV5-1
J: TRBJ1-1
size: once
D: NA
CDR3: CASSLRLEAGEAFF
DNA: TGCGCCAGCAGCTTGAGACTGGAAGCGGGGGAAGCTTTCTTT

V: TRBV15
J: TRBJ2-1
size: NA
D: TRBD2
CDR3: CATSRAGGVNEQFF
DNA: TGTGCCACCAGCAGAGCGGGAGGGGTCAATGAGCAGTTCTTC

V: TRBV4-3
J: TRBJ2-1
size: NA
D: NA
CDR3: CASSQDRRGSEQFF
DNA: TGCGCCAGCAGCCAAGATCGTAGGGGGAGTGAGCAGTTCTTC

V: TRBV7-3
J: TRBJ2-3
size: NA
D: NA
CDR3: CASSFGHLGADTQYF
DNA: TGTGCCAGCAGCTTCGGACATCTCGGAGCCGATACGCAGTATTTT

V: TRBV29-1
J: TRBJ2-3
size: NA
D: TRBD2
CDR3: CSGEGAGGPDTQYF
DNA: TGCAGCGGAGAGGGAGCGGGAGGACCAGATACGCAGTATTTT

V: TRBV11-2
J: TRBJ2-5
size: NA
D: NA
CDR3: CASSFFAAGEETQYF
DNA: TGTGCCAGCAGCTTCTTTGCGGCAGGGGAAGAGACCCAGTACTTC

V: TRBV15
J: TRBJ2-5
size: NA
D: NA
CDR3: CATSRDRSPETQYF
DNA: TGTGCCACCAGCAGAGATCGTTCTCCGGAGACCCAGTACTTC

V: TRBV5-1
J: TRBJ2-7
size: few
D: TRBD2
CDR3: CASSLASGSWNEQYF
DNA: TGCGCCAGCAGCTTGGCTAGCGGGAGTTGGAACGAGCAGTACTTC

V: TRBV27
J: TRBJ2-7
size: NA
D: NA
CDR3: CASSGNRVSGINEQYF
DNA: TGTGCCAGCAGTGGGAACAGGGTGAGCGGGATCAACGAGCAGTACTTC

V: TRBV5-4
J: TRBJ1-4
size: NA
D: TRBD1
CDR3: CASSPRGPNEKLFF
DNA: TGTGCCAGCAGCCCTAGGGGGCCTAATGAAAAACTGTTTTTT

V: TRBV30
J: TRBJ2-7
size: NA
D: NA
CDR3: CAWNWGLDEQYF
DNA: TGTGCCTGGAATTGGGGACTGGACGAGCAGTACTTC

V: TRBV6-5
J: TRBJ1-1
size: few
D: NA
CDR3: CASGYRRSSPGAFF
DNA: TGTGCCAGCGGATACAGGCGGTCCTCCCCGGGAGCTTTCTTT

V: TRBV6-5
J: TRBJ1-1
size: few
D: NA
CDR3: CASSSSNRQEAFF
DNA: TGTGCCAGCAGTTCCTCTAATAGACAGGAAGCTTTCTTT

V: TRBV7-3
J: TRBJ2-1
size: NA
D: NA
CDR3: CASSLTRTPYNEQFF
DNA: TGTGCCAGCAGCTTAACTAGGACACCGTACAATGAGCAGTTCTTC

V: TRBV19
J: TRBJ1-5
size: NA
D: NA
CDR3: CASSRDRSPTPQHF
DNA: TGTGCCAGTAGCAGAGACAGGAGCCCAACGCCCCAGCATTTT

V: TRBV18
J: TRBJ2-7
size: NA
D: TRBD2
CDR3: CASSPPELAGSYEQYF
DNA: TGTGCCAGCTCACCACCGGAACTAGCGGGAAGCTACGAGCAGTACTTC

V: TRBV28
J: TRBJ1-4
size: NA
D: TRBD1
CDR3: CASSLDRGPGDEKLFF
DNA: TGTGCCAGCAGTCTCGACAGGGGGCCTGGTGACGAAAAACTGTTTTTT

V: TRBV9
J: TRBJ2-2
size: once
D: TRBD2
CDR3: CASSVDGGRLNTGELFF
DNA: TGTGCCAGCAGCGTAGATGGCGGGAGGTTAAACACCGGGGAGCTGTTTTTT

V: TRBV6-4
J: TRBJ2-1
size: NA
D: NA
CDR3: CASSDYGGNSYNEQFF
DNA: TGTGCCAGCAGTGACTATGGCGGGAACTCCTACAATGAGCAGTTCTTC

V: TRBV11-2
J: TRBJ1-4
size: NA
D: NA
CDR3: CASSLGRGSTNEKLFF
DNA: TGTGCCAGCAGCTTAGGTCGAGGATCAACTAATGAAAAACTGTTTTTT

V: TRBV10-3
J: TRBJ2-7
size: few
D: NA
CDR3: CAISAQGYPYEQYF
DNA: TGTGCCATCAGTGCCCAGGGTTATCCCTACGAGCAGTACTTC

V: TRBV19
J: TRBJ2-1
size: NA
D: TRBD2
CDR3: CASRPNGLAGDNEQFF
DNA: TGTGCCAGTCGCCCAAATGGACTAGCGGGAGACAATGAGCAGTTCTTC

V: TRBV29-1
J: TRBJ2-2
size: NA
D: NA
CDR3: CSVRVTNTGELFF
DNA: TGCAGCGTGAGGGTTACGAACACCGGGGAGCTGTTTTTT

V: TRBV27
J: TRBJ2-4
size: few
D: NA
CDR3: CATDSLGALVKNIQYF
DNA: TGTGCCACGGATTCGTTGGGGGCGCTTGTCAAAAACATTCAGTACTTC

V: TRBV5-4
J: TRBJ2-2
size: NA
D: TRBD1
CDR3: CASSSGQSEVLTGELFF
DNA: TGTGCCAGCAGCTCGGGACAGTCCGAGGTATTGACCGGGGAGCTGTTTTTT

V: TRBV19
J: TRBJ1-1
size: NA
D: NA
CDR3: CASSILNTEAFF
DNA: TGTGCCAGTAGTATACTAAACACTGAAGCTTTCTTT